Following are 11 T cell receptor beta chains from one sample sequenced in a study of CD8+ T cells in alopecia areata. Described treatment: oral pan-JAK inhibitor, 5-10 mg twice daily. Extracted RNA was reverse transcribed into cDNA, the sequencing template. Sequenced by immunoSEQ multiplex PCR; TCRdb stores in-frame clones only, minus some. The data hold roughly 280,000 clones, with 60% observed a single time. Specimen: CD4+ T cells sorted from blood, collected at roughly week 52, from a patient treated with tofacitinib. The receptor set was obtained from a human donor with alopecia areata.

This clone turned up a few times. This sample also contains other DNA sequences that code for the same CDR3. The chain links TRBV29-1 to TRBJ2-3; 9 bases are shared with TRBD1. V shed 6 bases, J shed 2 bases, and the junction held 3 bases outside the gene matches. This CDR3 is 13 amino acids long. Germline CDR1 is SQVTM and CDR2 is ANQGSEA. The CDR3 region is CSVGQGSTDTQYF. CDR3 DNA: TGCAGCGTGGGACAGGGCTCCACAGATACGCAGTATTTT.

The V and J genes are TRBV6-6 and TRBJ2-2; D is unclear. Germline lookup yields CDR1 MNHNY and CDR2 SVGAGI (reference sequence). Deletions cut 6 bases from V and 6 bases from J, with 5 bases between. This CDR3 is 11 amino acids long. The CDR3 DNA reads as TGTGCCAGCAGGATAGCCGGGGAGCTGTTTTTT. Translating gives CASRIAGELFF.

The chain carries TRBV6-5 and TRBJ1-6; D is perhaps TRBD1 (6 bases). V dropped 2 bases and J dropped 10 bases, with 12 bases sitting between them. Germline CDR1 is MNHEY and CDR2 is SVGAGI. The length of the CDR3 is 14 residues. CDR3 region: CASSYARGDSPLHF. For the CDR3, the DNA is TGTGCCAGCAGTTACGCCAGGGGAGACTCACCCCTCCACTTT.

This sequence joins TRBV5-1 and TRBJ1-1; D call uncertain. Germline CDR1 and CDR2: SGHRS and YFSETQ. The CDR3 length is 11 residues. V lost 0 bases and J lost 3, with 0 bases in between. CDR3 in amino acids: CASSLDTEAFF. The CDR3 nucleotides are TGCGCCAGCAGCTTGGACACTGAAGCTTTCTTT.

The CDR3 loop reads CASSPDSGSQPQHF. CDR3 bases: TGTGCCAGCTCACCTGACTCAGGTTCTCAGCCCCAGCATTTT. The J gene is TRBJ1-5, the V gene TRBV18; D gene ambiguous. Germline CDR1 reads KGHSH; CDR2 reads LQKENI. Trimming took off 3 bases at V and 6 bases at J, with 12 bases between the two ends. The CDR3 loop spans 14 amino acids. Full variable domain (missing parts from reference TRBV18 and TRBJ1-5): NAGVMQNPRHLVRRRGQEARLRCSPMKGHSHVYWYRQLPEEGLKFMVYLQKENIIDESGMPKERFSAEFPKEGPSILRIQQVVRGDSAAYFCASSPDSGSQPQHFGDGTRLSIL.

The sample holds a few counts of this clone. The rearrangement links TRBV7-3 to TRBJ2-1; no reliable D call. Trimming stripped 4 bases from V and 0 bases from J, with 7 bases between. This CDR3 comprises 14 residues. The V gene's germline CDR1 is SGHTA and CDR2 FQGTGA. CDR3 region: CASSSMGSYNEQFF. The CDR3, as DNA: TGTGCCAGCAGCTCGATGGGCTCCTACAATGAGCAGTTCTTC.

This chain joins TRBV12-5 and TRBJ2-5, with TRBD2 identical over 9 bases. This CDR3 region has 15 residues. CDR1 and CDR2 (germline): LGHNT, FRNRAP. V trimming: 4 bases; J trimming: 1 base; junction bases outside the gene matches: 4. The CDR3 spells CASGSGAGGQETQYF. CDR3 nucleotides: TGTGCTAGTGGTTCCGGAGCGGGGGGCCAAGAGACCCAGTACTTC. The whole variable domain, filled in from reference TRBV12-5 and TRBJ2-5, reads DARVTQTPRHKVTEMGQEVTMRCQPILGHNTVFWYRQTMMQGLELLAYFRNRAPLDDSGMPKDRFSAEMPDATLATLKIQPSEPRDSAVYFCASGSGAGGQETQYFGPGTRLLVL.

J is TRBJ2-1 and V is TRBV5-1; D is unclear. The CDR3 consists of 13 residues. The germline V gene has CDR1 SGHRS and CDR2 YFSETQ. Deletions cut 2 bases from V and 12 bases from J, with 15 bases between. The CDR3 sequence: CASSLESSPGQFF. The CDR3 nucleotides are TGCGCCAGCAGCTTAGAAAGTTCTCCGGGGCAGTTCTTC.

For the CDR3, the DNA is TGCAGTGCTAGCAGGGAACTGAAGTTCTTC. Translation: CSASRELKFF. The V call is TRBV20-1, the J call TRBJ2-1; possibly TRBD1 for D (5 bases). Trimming took 3 bases from V and 14 from J, leaving 11 bases between them. The germline gives CDR1 DFQATT, CDR2 SNEGSKA (reference sequence). This CDR3 spans 10 amino acids.

In its sample, this clone was seen a few times. The V and J genes are TRBV5-4 and TRBJ1-1; the match to TRBD1 covers 7 bases. Germline CDR1 and CDR2: SGHNT and YYREEE (reference sequence). The CDR3 sequence is 13 residues long. V was pared by 4 bases and J by 2 bases, with 2 bases of the junction left unmatched. Here the CDR3 DNA reads TGTGCCAGCAGCCGGGACAGCAACACTGAAGCTTTCTTT. Its translation: CASSRDSNTEAFF.

This rearrangement joins TRBV30 to TRBJ1-1; 7 positions match TRBD1. Germline V gene data show CDR1 as GTSNPN and CDR2 as SVGIG (reference sequence). This CDR3 contains 13 residues. Germline trimming cut 4 bases from V and 6 bases from J; bases unmatched to any gene: 8. CDR3: CAWTRQGLAEAFF. The CDR3 DNA sequence: TGTGCCTGGACCCGACAGGGCTTGGCTGAAGCTTTCTTT.